This T cell receptor beta chain was recovered during a study of blood T cell repertoires in COVID-19. CDR1 and CDR2 from the germline V gene are SGHRS and YFSETQ. Trimming shortened V by 0 bases and J by 2 bases, and 9 bases separated the two germline ends. The CDR3 runs 15 residues. The data were produced by immunoSEQ multiplex PCR, yet TCRdb's version contains in-frame clones alone and is incomplete. Found here are around 250,000 clones, 84% of them singletons; the top ten hold over 1.5%. V gene TRBV5-1 combines with J gene TRBJ1-3; the D gene is possibly TRBD1 (5 bases). The sequencing sample was made of peripheral blood. The source is a woman between 35 and 50 years old who had recovered from COVID-19. CDR3 amino acids: CASSLEGRAGNTIYF. The CDR3 DNA reads as TGCGCCAGCAGCTTGGAGGGCAGGGCTGGAAACACCATATATTTT.